A single sample is the source of the 18 T cell receptor beta chains below, sequenced in a study of CD8+ T cells in alopecia areata. Extraction of RNA preceded its reverse transcription into cDNA, which served as the sequencing template. Data came from immunoSEQ multiplex PCR; TCRdb stores just in-frame clones and leaves some out. The table has approximately 98,000 clones, over 55% seen once. What was sequenced was NKG2D-low CD8+ T cells sorted from blood. The receptors stem from a human donor with alopecia areata.

The gene calls are TRBV30 and TRBJ2-7; D ambiguous. V lost 1 base and J 4 bases, leaving 5 bases between the germline ends. The CDR3 is 11 amino acids. The germline V gene has CDR1 GTSNPN and CDR2 SVGIG (reference sequence). CDR3 amino acids: CAWSEKYEQYF. Written as DNA, the CDR3 is TGTGCCTGGAGTGAGAAGTACGAGCAGTACTTC. Using reference TRBV30 and TRBJ2-7 for the parts outside the CDR3, the full variable domain is SQTIHQWPATLVQPVGSPLSLECTVEGTSNPNLYWYRQAAGRGLQLLFYSVGIGQISSEVPQNLSASRPQDRQFILSSKKLLLSDSGFYLCAWSEKYEQYFGPGTRLTVT.

The genes are TRBV7-3 and TRBJ2-5; maybe TRBD2 (6 bases). The germline gives CDR1 SGHTA, CDR2 FQGTGA. The V end lost 1 base, the J end lost 5 bases, and 14 bases lay between the germline ends. The CDR3 runs to 15 residues. The CDR3, as DNA: TGTGCCAGCAGCTTAAAATCGGGAGTAAGGGAGACCCAGTACTTC. It yields the protein CASSLKSGVRETQYF.

The chain has TRBV11-3 and TRBJ1-2; no definite D call. V lost 5 bases, J lost 6 bases, and 13 bases lay in between. Germline loops: CDR1 SGHNT, CDR2 YENEEA. This CDR3 is 13 amino acids long. As DNA, the CDR3 is TGTGCCAGCAGCCCTCTCAGGTCGCATGGCTACACCTTC. Translation gives CASSPLRSHGYTF.

Of note for this clone: One end of the junction is discordant with germline, which a read error may explain. This chain connects TRBV7-7 to TRBJ2-1; TRBD2 matches 8 bases. The CDR3 is made up of 16 amino acids. Per germline, CDR1 SSHAT and CDR2 FNYEAQ (reference sequence). The CDR3 reads CASSSFVGLGANEQFF. The CDR3 nucleotides are TGTGCTAGCAGCTCGTTTGTGGGACTAGGAGCCAATGAGCAGTTCTTC.

Here the CDR3 reads CASSQEQGFGETQYF. The CDR3 DNA follows: TGTGCCAGCAGCCAAGAACAGGGATTTGGAGAGACCCAGTACTTC. This rearrangement joins TRBV14 to TRBJ2-5; a possible D gene is TRBD1 (6 bases). Per germline, CDR1 SGHDN and CDR2 FVKESK. The CDR3 contains 15 residues. V was clipped by 0 bases and J by 4 bases, with 12 bases between them.

The rearrangement joins TRBV19 to TRBJ2-7; D perhaps matches TRBD2 (6 bases). The germline V gene has CDR1 LNHDA and CDR2 SQIVND (reference sequence). With 1 base removed from V and 3 bases from J, the gap between germline ends came to 13 bases. This CDR3 contains 15 residues. CDR3 sequence (DNA): TGTGCCAGTAGTATAGGCCAATCGGGGGACTACGAGCAGTACTTC. This sequence encodes CASSIGQSGDYEQYF.

On this clone: At one of its ends the junction is not consistent with the germline gene, which may arise from a read error. Other DNA variants within this sample encode the same CDR3. The gene calls are TRBV13 and TRBJ2-3; perhaps TRBD1 as D (5 bases). In germline, CDR1 is PRHDT, CDR2 FYEKMQ (reference sequence). This CDR3 comprises 14 residues. DNA for the CDR3: TGTGCCAGCAGCTTAGCCGACAGCACAGATACGCAGTATTTC. Its translation is CASSLADSTDTQYF.

This sequence joins TRBV4-1 and TRBJ2-7; perhaps D is TRBD1 or TRBD2 (5 bases each). Trimming left V 4 bases short and J 2 bases short, with 24 bases between. The CDR3 spans 18 residues. Germline V gives CDR1 MGHRA, CDR2 YSYEKL. The CDR3 sequence: CASSPLGVDQDTTYEQYF. DNA of the CDR3: TGCGCCAGCAGCCCCTTGGGAGTGGATCAGGACACCACCTACGAGCAGTACTTC.

The CDR3 loop reads CASSWGWEQYF. CDR3 bases: TGTGCCAGCAGTTGGGGTTGGGAGCAGTACTTC. The chain joins TRBV27 to TRBJ2-7, with D uncertain. The CDR3 runs to 11 residues. V gave up 4 bases and J gave up 7 bases, with 8 bases separating them. The germline CDR1 and CDR2 sequences are MNHEY and SMNVEV (reference sequence).

This clone was found a few times. The same CDR3 is also encoded by other DNA sequences in this sample. The chain recombines TRBV28 with TRBJ2-3; D may be TRBD2 (5 bases). Trimming left V 2 bases short and J 3 bases short, with 9 bases between. This CDR3 contains 14 residues. Germline CDR1 MDHEN, CDR2 SYDVKM. As DNA, the CDR3 is TGTGCCAGCAGTTTAGTACGGGGAACAGATACGCAGTATTTT. This translates into CASSLVRGTDTQYF.

This clone was observed a handful of times. V is TRBV7-9 and J is TRBJ2-5; D remains ambiguous. V lost 3 bases to trimming and J lost 3 bases, with 17 bases between them. Germline CDR1 SEHNR, CDR2 FQNEAQ (reference sequence). The CDR3 sequence is 16 residues long. The CDR3 DNA reads TGTGCCAGCAGCTTTCCCCCACAGACCTACGAAGAGACCCAGTACTTC. It translates to CASSFPPQTYEETQYF.

A note on this clone: An end of the junction does not agree with germline; a read error may underlie this. Other DNA sequences in the same sample also yield this CDR3. This chain joins TRBV5-4 and TRBJ2-7; D is undetermined. The CDR3 runs 11 residues. CDR1 and CDR2 (germline): SGHNT, YYREEE (reference sequence). This CDR3 is CASSLGYEQYF. CDR3 nucleotide sequence: TGTGCCAGCAGTTTGGGCTACGAGCAGTACTTC.

This clone was counted a few times. This chain joins TRBV6-6 and TRBJ2-7; 7 bases agree with TRBD2. This CDR3 region has 14 residues. The V gene's germline CDR1 is MNHNY and CDR2 SVGAGI (reference sequence). The junction had 4 bases not matched to a gene; V was cut back by 3 bases and J by 2 bases. This chain's CDR3 is CASSYGRGAYEQYF. The CDR3 coding sequence is TGTGCCAGCAGTTATGGTCGGGGGGCCTACGAGCAGTACTTC.

The rearrangement uses TRBV6-1 and TRBJ2-2, with D tentatively TRBD1 or TRBD2 (5 bases each). This CDR3 region has 15 residues. Between the trimmed V and J ends, which lost 6 bases and 2 bases, there was a span of 13 bases. Looked up from germline, CDR1 is MNHNS and CDR2 is SASEGT. This CDR3 reads CASRGTNPNTGELFF. The CDR3 nucleotides are TGTGCCAGCAGAGGGACCAACCCTAACACCGGGGAGCTGTTTTTT.

The chain carries TRBV29-1 and TRBJ1-2; 7 nucleotides line up with TRBD1. J gave up 3 bases and V 6 bases, and 4 bases lay outside the gene matches. The CDR3 covers 12 residues. Germline assignment: CDR1 SQVTM and CDR2 ANQGSEA. CDR3 nucleotides: TGCAGCGTGGAGGACAGGCACTATGGCTACACCTTC. Amino acid sequence: CSVEDRHYGYTF.

The chain joins TRBV28 to TRBJ2-5, with TRBD1 matching 9 bases. The V and J ends lost 11 bases and 2 bases, in that order; junction bases with no gene match: 6. Looked up from germline, CDR1 is MDHEN and CDR2 is SYDVKM. The CDR3 is 13 amino acids. The DNA for the CDR3 is TGTGCCTCGGGACAGGGACTACAAGAGACCCAGTACTTC. This translates into CASGQGLQETQYF.

V and J are TRBV27 and TRBJ1-1; no clear D gene. The V gene's germline CDR1 is MNHEY and CDR2 SMNVEV (reference sequence). The CDR3 sequence is 15 residues long. Trimming took off 6 bases at V and 3 bases at J, with 17 bases between the two ends. In DNA, the CDR3 is TGTGCCAGCAGCCCCGAGCATTCAGTGGACACTGAAGCTTTCTTT. Protein product: CASSPEHSVDTEAFF.

The sample holds a few counts of this clone. This chain joins TRBV7-9 and TRBJ1-2; no clear D. CDR1 is SEHNR, CDR2 FQNEAQ, per germline (reference sequence). The CDR3 runs to 14 residues. Between the trimmed V and J ends, which lost 2 bases and 4 bases, there was a span of 11 bases. The CDR3 DNA sequence: TGTGCCAGCAGCTTATCCGGAAGTCTCTATGGCTACACCTTC. Amino acids: CASSLSGSLYGYTF.